This T cell receptor beta chain was sequenced during a study of cytomegalovirus exposure and HLA in healthy donors. Whole-study results and caveats: The authors later linked a missense DCLRE1C variant to TCR beta V- and J-gene trimming.

There are 13 residues in the CDR3. Trimming shortened V by 3 bases and J by 3 bases, and 9 bases separated the two germline ends. CDR1 is SGHTA and CDR2 is FQGNSA in the germline V gene. Vbeta (60) and Jbeta (13) primers were used in the PCR. Authors' processing steps: In a later analysis, roughly 11 million of about 80 million unique beta chains occurred in at least two donors. The protocol was immunoSEQ multiplex PCR, while the TCRdb copy is restricted to in-frame clones and leaves out a portion. V and J calls and clone size follow that table, whereas D and trimming were derived from the DNA. Here the sample spans roughly 97,000 clones, about three quarters being singletons. Remarks on this clone: Its target is unknown.

This TCR was sampled from a man between 60 and 75 years old in good health and CMV-seropositive. Sequencing was done on a sample of PBMCs. The J gene is TRBJ2-7, the V gene TRBV7-2; no clear D gene. The CDR3 coding sequence is TGTGCCAGCAGCTTCTACGAATACTACGAGCAGTACTTC. Protein sequence: CASSFYEYYEQYF.